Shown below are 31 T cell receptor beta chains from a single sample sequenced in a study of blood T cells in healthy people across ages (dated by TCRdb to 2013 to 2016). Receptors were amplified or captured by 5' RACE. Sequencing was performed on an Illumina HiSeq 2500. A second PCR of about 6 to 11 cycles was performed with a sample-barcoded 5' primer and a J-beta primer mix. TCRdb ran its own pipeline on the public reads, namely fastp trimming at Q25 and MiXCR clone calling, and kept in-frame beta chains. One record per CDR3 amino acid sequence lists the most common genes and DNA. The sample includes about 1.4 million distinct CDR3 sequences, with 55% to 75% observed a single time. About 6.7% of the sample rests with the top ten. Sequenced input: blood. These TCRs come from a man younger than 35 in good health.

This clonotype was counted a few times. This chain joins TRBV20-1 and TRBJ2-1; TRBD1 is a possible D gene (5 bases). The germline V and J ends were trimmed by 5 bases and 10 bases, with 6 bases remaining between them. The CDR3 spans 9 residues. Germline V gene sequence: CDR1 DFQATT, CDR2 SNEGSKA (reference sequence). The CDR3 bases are TGCAGTGCTGACAGAGAGCAGTTCTTC. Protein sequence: CSADREQFF.

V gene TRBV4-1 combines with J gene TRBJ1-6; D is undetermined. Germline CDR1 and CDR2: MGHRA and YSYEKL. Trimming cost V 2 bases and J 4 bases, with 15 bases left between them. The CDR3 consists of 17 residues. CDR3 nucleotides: TGCGCCAGCAGCCAATTGGCAGGAGGGTTGTATAATTCACCCCTCCACTTT. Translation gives CASSQLAGGLYNSPLHF.

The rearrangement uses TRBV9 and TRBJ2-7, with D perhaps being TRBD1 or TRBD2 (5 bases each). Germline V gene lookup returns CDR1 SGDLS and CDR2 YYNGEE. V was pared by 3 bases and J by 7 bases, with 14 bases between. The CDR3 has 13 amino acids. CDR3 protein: CASSGPGPGEQYF. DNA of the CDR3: TGTGCCAGCAGCGGACCGGGGCCGGGGGAGCAGTACTTC.

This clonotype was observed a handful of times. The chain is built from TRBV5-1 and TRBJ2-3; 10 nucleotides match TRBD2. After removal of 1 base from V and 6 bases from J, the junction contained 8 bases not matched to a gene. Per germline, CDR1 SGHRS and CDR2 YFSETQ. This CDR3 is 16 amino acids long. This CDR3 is CASSLYSGGMVDTQYF. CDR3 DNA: TGCGCCAGCAGCTTGTATAGCGGGGGGATGGTCGATACGCAGTATTTT.

CDR3 loop: CASSRTGAYYGYTF. The CDR3 DNA is TGTGCCAGCAGCCGGACAGGGGCCTACTATGGCTACACCTTC. The V call is TRBV5-6, the J call TRBJ1-2; 9 positions agree with TRBD1. The CDR3 runs to 14 residues. V shed 4 bases, J shed 3 bases, and the junction held 4 bases outside the gene matches. Germline V gene data show CDR1 as SGHDT and CDR2 as YYEEEE.

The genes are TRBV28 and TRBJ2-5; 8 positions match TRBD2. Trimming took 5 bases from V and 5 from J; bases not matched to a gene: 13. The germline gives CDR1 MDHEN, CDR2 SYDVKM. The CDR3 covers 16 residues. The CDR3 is CASSPPGTRRVETQYF. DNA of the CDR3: TGTGCCAGCAGTCCTCCCGGGACTAGGCGCGTGGAGACCCAGTACTTC. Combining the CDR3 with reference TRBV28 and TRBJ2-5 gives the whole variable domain DVKVTQSSRYLVKRTGEKVFLECVQDMDHENMFWYRQDPGLGLRLIYFSYDVKMKEKGDIPEGYSVSREKKERFSLILESASTNQTSMYLCASSPPGTRRVETQYFGPGTRLLVL.

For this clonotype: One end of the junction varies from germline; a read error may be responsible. CDR3: CGAREGGGPYEQFF. The CDR3 DNA follows: TGCGGTGCTAGAGAGGGGGGGGGGCCATATGAGCAGTTCTTC. The V and J genes are TRBV20-1 and TRBJ2-1; TRBD2 is a possible D gene (7 bases). This CDR3 has 14 residues. Looked up from germline, CDR1 is DFQATT and CDR2 is SNEGSKA (reference sequence).

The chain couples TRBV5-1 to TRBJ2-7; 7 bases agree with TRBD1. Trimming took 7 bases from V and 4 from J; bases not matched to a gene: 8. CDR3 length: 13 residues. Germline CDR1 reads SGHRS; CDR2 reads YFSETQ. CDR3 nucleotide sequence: TGCGCCAGCGGGTCAGGGGGTAGGTACGAGCAGTACTTC. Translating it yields CASGSGGRYEQYF.

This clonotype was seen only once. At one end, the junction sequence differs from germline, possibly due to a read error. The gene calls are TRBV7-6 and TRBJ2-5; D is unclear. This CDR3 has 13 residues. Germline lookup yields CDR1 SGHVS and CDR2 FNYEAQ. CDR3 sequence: CASSLALEESQYF. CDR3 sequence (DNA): TGTGCCAGCAGCTTAGCGTTGGAAGAGTCCCAGTACTTC.

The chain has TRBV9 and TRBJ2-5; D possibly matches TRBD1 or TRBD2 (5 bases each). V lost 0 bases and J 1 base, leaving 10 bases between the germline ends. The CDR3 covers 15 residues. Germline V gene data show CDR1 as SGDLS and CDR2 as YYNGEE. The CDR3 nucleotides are TGTGCCAGCAGCGTAGCCCCGGGGCCCCAAGAGACCCAGTACTTC. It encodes CASSVAPGPQETQYF.

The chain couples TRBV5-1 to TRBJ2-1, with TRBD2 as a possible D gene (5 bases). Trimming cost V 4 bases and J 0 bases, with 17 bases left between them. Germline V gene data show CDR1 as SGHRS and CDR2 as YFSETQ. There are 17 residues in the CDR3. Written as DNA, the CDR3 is TGCGCCAGCAGCGCCCCGATAGGTGGGAGCTCCTACAATGAGCAGTTCTTC. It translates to CASSAPIGGSSYNEQFF.

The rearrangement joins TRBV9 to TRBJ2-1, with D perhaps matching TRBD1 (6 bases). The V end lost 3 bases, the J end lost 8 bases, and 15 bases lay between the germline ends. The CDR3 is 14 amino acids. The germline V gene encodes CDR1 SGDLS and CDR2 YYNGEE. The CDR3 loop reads CASSARQAVDEQFF. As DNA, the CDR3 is TGTGCCAGCAGCGCCAGACAGGCTGTCGATGAGCAGTTCTTC.

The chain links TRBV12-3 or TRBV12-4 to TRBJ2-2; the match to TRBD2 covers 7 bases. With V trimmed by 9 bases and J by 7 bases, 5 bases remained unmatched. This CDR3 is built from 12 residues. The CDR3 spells CASSRGVGELFF. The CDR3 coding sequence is TGTGCCAGTAGCCGGGGGGTCGGGGAGCTGTTTTTT.

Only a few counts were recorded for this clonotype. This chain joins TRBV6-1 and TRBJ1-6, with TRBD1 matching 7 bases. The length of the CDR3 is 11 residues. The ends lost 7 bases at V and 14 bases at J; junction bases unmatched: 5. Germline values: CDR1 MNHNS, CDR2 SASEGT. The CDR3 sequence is CASTQTGTLHF. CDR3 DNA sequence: TGTGCCAGCACCCAGACAGGGACCCTCCACTTT.

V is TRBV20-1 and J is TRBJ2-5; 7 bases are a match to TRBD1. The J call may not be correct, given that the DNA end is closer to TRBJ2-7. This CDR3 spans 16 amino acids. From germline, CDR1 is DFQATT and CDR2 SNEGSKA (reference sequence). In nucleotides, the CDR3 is TGCAGTGCTAGCCCCCAGACAGGGACCGGGGAGTACGAGCAGTACTTC. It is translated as CSASPQTGTGEYEQYF.

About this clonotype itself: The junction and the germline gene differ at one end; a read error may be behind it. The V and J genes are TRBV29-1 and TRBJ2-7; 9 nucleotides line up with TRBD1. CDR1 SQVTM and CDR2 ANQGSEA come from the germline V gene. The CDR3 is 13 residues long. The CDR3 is CGVSTGGSYEQYF. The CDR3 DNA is TGCGGCGTTTCGACAGGGGGTAGCTACGAGCAGTACTTC.

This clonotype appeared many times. This CDR3 reads CSVAANSGISEQYF. The CDR3 DNA sequence: TGCAGCGTTGCTGCGAATAGCGGGATTTCCGAGCAGTACTTC. J is TRBJ2-7 and V is TRBV29-1, with TRBD2 matching over 8 bases. Trimming removed 4 bases from V and 6 bases from J; junction bases left unmatched: 11. Germline CDR1 and CDR2: SQVTM and ANQGSEA. The CDR3 has 14 residues.

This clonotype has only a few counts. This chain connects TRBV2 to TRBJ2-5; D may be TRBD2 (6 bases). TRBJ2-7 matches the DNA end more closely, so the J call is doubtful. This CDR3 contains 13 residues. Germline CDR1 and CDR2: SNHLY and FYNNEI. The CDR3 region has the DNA TGTGCCAGCAGAGGCGGAGGGTTGGACGAGCAGTACTTC. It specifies CASRGGGLDEQYF.

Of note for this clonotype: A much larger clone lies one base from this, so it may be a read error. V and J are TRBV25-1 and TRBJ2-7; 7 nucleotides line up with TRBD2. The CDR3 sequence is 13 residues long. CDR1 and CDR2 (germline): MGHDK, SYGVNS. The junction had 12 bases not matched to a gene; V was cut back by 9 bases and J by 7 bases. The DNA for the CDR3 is TGTGCCAGTTGGAAGTCGGGGGGTCATGAGCAGTACTTC. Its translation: CASWKSGGHEQYF.

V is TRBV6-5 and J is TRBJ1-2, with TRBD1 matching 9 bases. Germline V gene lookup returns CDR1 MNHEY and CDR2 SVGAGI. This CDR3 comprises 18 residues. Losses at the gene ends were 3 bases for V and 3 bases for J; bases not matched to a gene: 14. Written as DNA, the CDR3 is TGTGCCAGCAGTTATTCGACAGGGGGATATGGAAGGGACTATGGCTACACCTTC. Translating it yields CASSYSTGGYGRDYGYTF.

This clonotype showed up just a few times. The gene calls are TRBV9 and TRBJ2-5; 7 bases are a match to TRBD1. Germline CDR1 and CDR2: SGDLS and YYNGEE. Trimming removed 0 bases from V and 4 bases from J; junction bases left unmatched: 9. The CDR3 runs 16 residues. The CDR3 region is CASSVAGQSAGETQYF. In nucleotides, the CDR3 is TGTGCCAGCAGCGTAGCGGGACAGTCTGCGGGAGAGACCCAGTACTTC.

The CDR3 nucleotides read TGTGCTAGTGGTTTGGTAGAGGCAGGGTCTACAGATACGCAGTATTTT. This encodes CASGLVEAGSTDTQYF. The chain carries TRBV12-5 and TRBJ2-3, with a tentative D call TRBD1 (5 bases). Trimming took off 0 bases at V and 3 bases at J, with 13 bases between the two ends. The length of the CDR3 is 16 residues. CDR1 LGHNT and CDR2 FRNRAP come from the germline V gene.

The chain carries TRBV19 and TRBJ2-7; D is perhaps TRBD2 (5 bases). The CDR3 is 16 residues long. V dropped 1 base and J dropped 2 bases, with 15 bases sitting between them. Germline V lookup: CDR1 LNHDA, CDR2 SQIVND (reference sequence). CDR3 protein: CASSIGYGRVAYEQYF. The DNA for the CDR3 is TGTGCCAGTAGTATAGGCTACGGGCGGGTGGCCTACGAGCAGTACTTC.

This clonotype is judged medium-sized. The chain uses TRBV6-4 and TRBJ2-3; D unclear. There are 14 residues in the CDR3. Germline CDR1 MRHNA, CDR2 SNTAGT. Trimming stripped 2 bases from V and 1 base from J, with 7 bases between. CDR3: CASSDQPGTDTQYF. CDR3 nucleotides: TGTGCCAGCAGTGACCAACCTGGCACAGATACGCAGTATTTT.

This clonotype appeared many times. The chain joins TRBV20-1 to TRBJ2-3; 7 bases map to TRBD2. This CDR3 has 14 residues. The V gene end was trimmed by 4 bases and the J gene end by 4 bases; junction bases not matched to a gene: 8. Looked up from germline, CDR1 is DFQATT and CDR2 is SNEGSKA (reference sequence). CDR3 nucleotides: TGCAGTGCTAAAGGCAGGGACTATGCAGATACGCAGTATTTT. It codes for CSAKGRDYADTQYF.

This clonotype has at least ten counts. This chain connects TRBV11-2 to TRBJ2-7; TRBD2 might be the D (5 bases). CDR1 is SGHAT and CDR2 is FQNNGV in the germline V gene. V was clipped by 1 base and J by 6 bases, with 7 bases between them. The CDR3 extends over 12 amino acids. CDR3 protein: CASSLVGVEQYF. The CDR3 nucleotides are TGTGCCAGCAGCTTAGTGGGAGTCGAGCAGTACTTC.

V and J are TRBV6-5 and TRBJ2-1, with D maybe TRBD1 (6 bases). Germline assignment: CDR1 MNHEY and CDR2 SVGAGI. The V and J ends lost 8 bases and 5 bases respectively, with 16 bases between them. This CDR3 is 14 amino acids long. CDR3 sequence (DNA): TGTGCCAGCCAAAACCGGGACACCAACAATGAGCAGTTCTTC. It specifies CASQNRDTNNEQFF.

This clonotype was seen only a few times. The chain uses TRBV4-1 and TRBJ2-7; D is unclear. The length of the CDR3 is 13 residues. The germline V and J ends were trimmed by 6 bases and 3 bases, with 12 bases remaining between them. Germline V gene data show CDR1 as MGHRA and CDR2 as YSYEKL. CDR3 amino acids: CASSLTWGYEQYF. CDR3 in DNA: TGCGCCAGCAGTCTGACATGGGGCTACGAGCAGTACTTC.

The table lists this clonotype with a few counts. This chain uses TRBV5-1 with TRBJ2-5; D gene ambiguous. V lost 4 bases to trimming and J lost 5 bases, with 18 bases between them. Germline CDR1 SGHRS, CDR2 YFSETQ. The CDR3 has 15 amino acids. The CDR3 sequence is CASSLSGPQVETQYF. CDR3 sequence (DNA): TGCGCCAGCAGCCTGTCGGGTCCTCAGGTGGAGACCCAGTACTTC.

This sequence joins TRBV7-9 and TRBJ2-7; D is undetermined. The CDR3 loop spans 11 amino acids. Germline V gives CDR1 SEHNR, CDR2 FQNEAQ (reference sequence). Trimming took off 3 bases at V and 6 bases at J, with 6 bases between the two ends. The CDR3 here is CASSFNAEQYF. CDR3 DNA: TGTGCCAGCAGCTTTAACGCCGAGCAGTACTTC.

The CDR3 nucleotides are TGTGCCAGCGGACCTTCTCGGGGCCCCCACGGGGAAGAAAAACTGTTTTTT. Amino acid sequence: CASGPSRGPHGEEKLFF. This chain links TRBV19 with TRBJ1-4; D is possibly TRBD1 (5 bases). Between the trimmed V and J ends, which lost 9 bases and 8 bases, there was a span of 28 bases. Per germline, CDR1 LNHDA and CDR2 SQIVND (reference sequence). This CDR3 contains 17 residues.